This T cell receptor beta chain was sequenced for a study of regulatory T cells in long-lasting Graves disease. Germline CDR1 reads MNHEY; CDR2 reads SVGEGT. The CDR3 contains 16 residues. Trimming pared 4 bases from V and 12 bases from J, leaving 27 bases between. The time point here: newly diagnosed GD, antithyroid drugs for less than 3 months. RNA isolated from PBMCs was used to make the TCR library. This clonotype was seen ten or more times. To make TCR beta libraries, researchers used iRepertoire HTBI primers and Arm-PCR of CDR3 regions. Each CDR3 protein is one row after TCRdb ran MiXCR on the multiplex PCR reads. The sample has 350,000 to 450,000 distinct CDR3 sequences, around 16% seen once. These data also formed part of another study, on T cells in Graves' hyperthyroidism and ophthalmopathy. That work adds: In making diagnoses, clinical symptoms, serum thyroxine and TRAb, thyroid ultrasound and orbital computed tomography were all used. Using 13 V-J features, a model discriminated ophthalmopathy from stable hyperthyroidism.

V is TRBV6-2 or TRBV6-3 and J is TRBJ1-1; perhaps TRBD1 as D (5 bases). This specimen was peripheral blood mononuclear cells (PBMCs), taken at new diagnosis, from a patient treated with antithyroid drugs. The clonotype comes from a woman aged 40 to 49 with Graves disease. Written as DNA, the CDR3 is TGTGCCAGCAGTTCTCTATTATCGACAGCCCCGGCGATCACTTTCTTT. Its protein is CASSSLLSTAPAITFF.